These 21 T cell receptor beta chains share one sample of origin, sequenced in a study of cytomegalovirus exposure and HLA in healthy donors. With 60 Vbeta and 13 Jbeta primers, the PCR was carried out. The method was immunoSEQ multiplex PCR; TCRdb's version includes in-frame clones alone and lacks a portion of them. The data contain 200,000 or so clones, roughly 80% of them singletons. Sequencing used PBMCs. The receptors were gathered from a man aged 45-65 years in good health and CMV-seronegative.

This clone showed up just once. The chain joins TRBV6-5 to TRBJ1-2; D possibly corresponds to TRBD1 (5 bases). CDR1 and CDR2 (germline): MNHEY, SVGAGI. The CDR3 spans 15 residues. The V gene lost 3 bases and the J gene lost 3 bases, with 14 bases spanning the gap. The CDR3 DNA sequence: TGTGCCAGCAGTTATTCGGGGGAACGGCACTATGGCTACACCTTC. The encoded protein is CASSYSGERHYGYTF.

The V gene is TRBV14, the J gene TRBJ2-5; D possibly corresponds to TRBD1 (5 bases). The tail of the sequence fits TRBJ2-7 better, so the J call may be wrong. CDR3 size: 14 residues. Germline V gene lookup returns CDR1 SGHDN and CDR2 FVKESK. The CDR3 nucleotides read TGTGCCAGCAGCCAAGGACTTCAGGGATACGAGCAGTACTTC. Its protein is CASSQGLQGYEQYF.

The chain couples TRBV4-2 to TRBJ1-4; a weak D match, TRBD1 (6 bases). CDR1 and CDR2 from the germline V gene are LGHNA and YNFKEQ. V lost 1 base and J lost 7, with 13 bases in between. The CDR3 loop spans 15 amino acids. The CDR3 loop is CASSQVQGRSEKLFF. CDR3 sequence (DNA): TGTGCCAGCAGCCAAGTACAGGGCAGGAGTGAAAAACTGTTTTTT.

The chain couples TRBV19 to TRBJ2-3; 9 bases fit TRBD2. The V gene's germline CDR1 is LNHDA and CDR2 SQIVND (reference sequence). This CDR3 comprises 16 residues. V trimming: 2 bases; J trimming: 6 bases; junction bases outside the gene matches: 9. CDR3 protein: CASSITLAGSSDTQYF. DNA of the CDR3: TGTGCCAGTAGTATAACCCTAGCGGGGTCCTCGGATACGCAGTATTTT.

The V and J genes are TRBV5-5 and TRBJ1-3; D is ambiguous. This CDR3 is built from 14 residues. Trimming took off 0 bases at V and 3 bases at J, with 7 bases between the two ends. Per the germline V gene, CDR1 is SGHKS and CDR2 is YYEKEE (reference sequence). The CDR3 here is CASSLGGVGNTIYF. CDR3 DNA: TGTGCCAGCAGCTTGGGGGGAGTTGGAAACACCATATATTTT.

CDR3 loop: CASSLAIGGVNEQFF. The CDR3 coding sequence is TGTGCCAGCAGCTTAGCGATCGGGGGGGTCAATGAGCAGTTCTTC. V usage is TRBV7-6 and J usage is TRBJ2-1; 8 nucleotides agree with TRBD2. Trimming cost V 0 bases and J 6 bases; bases outside gene matches: 4. Germline values: CDR1 SGHVS, CDR2 FNYEAQ. This CDR3 has 15 amino acids.

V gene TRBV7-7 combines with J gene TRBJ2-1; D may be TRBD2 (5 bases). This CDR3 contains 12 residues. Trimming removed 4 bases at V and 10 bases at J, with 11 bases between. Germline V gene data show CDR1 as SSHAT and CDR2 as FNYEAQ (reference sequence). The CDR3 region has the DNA TGTGCCAGCAGCTCCGGGCCGGGGGAGCAGTTCTTC. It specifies CASSSGPGEQFF. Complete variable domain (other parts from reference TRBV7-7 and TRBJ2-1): GAGVSQSPRYKVTKRGQDVTLRCDPISSHATLYWYQQALGQGPEFLTYFNYEAQPDKSGLPSDRFSAERPEGSISTLTIQRTEQRDSAMYRCASSSGPGEQFFGPGTRLTVL.

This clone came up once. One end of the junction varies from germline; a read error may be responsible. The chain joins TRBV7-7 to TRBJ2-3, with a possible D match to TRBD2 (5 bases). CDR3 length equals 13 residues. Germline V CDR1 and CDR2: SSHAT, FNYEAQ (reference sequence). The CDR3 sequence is CASSAGLGDTQYF. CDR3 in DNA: TGTGCTAGCAGCGCCGGACTGGGAGATACGCAGTATTTT.

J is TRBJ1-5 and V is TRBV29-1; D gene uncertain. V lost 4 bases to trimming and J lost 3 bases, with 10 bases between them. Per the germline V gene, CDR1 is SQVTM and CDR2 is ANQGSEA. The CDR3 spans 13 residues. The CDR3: CSVVPGINQPQHF. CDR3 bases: TGCAGCGTTGTACCTGGCATCAATCAGCCCCAGCATTTT.

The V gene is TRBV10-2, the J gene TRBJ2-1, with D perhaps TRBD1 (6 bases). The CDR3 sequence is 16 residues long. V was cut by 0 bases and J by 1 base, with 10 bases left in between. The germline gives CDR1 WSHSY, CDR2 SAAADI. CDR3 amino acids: CASSESVGTSYNEQFF. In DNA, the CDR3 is TGCGCCAGCAGTGAGTCGGTGGGGACATCCTACAATGAGCAGTTCTTC.

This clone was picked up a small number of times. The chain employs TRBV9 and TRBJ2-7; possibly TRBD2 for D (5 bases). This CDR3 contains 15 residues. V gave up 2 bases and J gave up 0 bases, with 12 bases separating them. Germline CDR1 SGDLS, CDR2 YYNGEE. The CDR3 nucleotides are TGTGCCAGCAGCGTTGGAGCGGAGATCTCCTACGAGCAGTACTTC. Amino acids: CASSVGAEISYEQYF.

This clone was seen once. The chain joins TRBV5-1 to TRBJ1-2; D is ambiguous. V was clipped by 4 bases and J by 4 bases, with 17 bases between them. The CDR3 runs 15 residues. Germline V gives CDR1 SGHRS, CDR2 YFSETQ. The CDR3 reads CASSGSGSETYGYTF. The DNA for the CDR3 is TGCGCCAGCAGCGGATCAGGATCCGAAACCTATGGCTACACCTTC.

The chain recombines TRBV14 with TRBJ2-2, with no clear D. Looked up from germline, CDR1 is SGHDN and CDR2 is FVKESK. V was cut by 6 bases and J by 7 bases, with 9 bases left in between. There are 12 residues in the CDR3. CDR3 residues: CASSPLVGELFF. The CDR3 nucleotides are TGTGCCAGCAGTCCCCTTGTCGGGGAGCTGTTTTTT.

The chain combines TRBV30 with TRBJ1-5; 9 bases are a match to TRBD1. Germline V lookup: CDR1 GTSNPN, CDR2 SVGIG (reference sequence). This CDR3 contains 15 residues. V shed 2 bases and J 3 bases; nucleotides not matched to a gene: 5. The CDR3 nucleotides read TGTGCCTGGAGTCGGGGACAGGGCAACAATCAGCCCCAGCATTTT. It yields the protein CAWSRGQGNNQPQHF.

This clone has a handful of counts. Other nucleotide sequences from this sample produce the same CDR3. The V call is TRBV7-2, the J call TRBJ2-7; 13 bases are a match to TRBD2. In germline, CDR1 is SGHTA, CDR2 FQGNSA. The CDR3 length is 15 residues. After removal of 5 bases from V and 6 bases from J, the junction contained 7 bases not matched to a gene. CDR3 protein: CASSPLAGGRGEQYF. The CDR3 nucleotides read TGTGCCAGCAGCCCACTAGCGGGGGGGCGTGGCGAGCAGTACTTC.

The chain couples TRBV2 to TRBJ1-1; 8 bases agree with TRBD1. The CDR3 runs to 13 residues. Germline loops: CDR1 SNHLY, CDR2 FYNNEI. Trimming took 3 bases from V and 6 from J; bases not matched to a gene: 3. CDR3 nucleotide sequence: TGTGCCAGCAGTGAGGACAGGGTTGCTGAAGCTTTCTTT. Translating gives CASSEDRVAEAFF.

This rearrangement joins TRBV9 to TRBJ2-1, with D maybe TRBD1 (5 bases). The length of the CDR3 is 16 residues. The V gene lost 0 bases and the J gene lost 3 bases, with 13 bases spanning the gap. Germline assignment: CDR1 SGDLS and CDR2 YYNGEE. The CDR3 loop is CASSVDSGLHYNEQFF. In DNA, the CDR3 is TGTGCCAGCAGCGTAGACTCAGGGTTGCACTACAATGAGCAGTTCTTC.

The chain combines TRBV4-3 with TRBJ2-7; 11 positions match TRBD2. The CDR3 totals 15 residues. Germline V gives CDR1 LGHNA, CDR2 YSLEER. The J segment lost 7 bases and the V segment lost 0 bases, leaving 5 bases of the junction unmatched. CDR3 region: CASSQDSGGALEQYF. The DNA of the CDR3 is TGCGCCAGCAGCCAAGATAGCGGGGGGGCGTTGGAGCAGTACTTC.

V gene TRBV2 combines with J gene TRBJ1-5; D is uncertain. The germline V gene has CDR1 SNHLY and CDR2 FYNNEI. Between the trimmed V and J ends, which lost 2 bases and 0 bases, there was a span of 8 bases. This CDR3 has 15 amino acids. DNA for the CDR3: TGTGCCAGCAGTGAAATGGGAGATAGCAATCAGCCCCAGCATTTT. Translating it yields CASSEMGDSNQPQHF.

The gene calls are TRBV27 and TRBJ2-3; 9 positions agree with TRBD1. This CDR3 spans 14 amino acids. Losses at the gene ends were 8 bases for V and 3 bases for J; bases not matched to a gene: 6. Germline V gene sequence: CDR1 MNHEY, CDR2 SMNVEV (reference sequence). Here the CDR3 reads CASGAGTGTDTQYF. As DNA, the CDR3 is TGTGCCAGCGGCGCCGGGACAGGGACAGATACGCAGTATTTT.

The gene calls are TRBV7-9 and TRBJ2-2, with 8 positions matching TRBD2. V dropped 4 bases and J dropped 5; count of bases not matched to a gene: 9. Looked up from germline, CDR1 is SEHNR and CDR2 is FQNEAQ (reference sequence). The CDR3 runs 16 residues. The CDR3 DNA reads TGTGCCAGCAGCTCCGGACTAGCAAGAGTAACCGGGGAGCTGTTTTTT. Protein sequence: CASSSGLARVTGELFF.